The 27 T cell receptor beta chains listed next were all sequenced from one sample in a study of control samples from healthy donors and cancer patients. Sequencing was performed with immunoSEQ multiplex PCR; in TCRdb, only in-frame clones are kept and a portion is missing. This repertoire shows 150,000 to 200,000 clones, about 93% found once; its top ten account for over 4%. Sequenced sample: blood. The origin of the receptors is a woman aged 60-70 years in good health.

The V call is TRBV6-5, the J call TRBJ2-3; 7 bases are shared with TRBD2. Per germline, CDR1 MNHEY and CDR2 SVGAGI. The CDR3 length is 15 residues. Trimming removed 3 bases from V and 0 bases from J; junction bases left unmatched: 3. The CDR3 nucleotides read TGTGCCAGCAGTTATGAGCGGGGAAGCACAGATACGCAGTATTTT. Protein product: CASSYERGSTDTQYF.

The chain links TRBV7-8 to TRBJ1-2; D not resolved. CDR1 and CDR2 from the germline V gene are SGHVS and FQNEAQ. This CDR3 region has 15 residues. Trimming removed 1 base at V and 0 bases at J, with 9 bases between. The CDR3 here is CASSLGGFANYGYTF. The CDR3 DNA is TGTGCCAGCAGCTTAGGAGGATTTGCTAACTATGGCTACACCTTC.

The rearrangement links TRBV6-2 or TRBV6-3 to TRBJ1-5, with D unresolved. The V gene's germline CDR1 is MNHEY and CDR2 SVGEGT. The CDR3 extends over 15 amino acids. Trimming cost V 2 bases and J 0 bases, with 8 bases left between them. CDR3 bases: TGTGCCAGCAGTTACCCAAGTTATAGCAATCAGCCCCAGCATTTT. This translates into CASSYPSYSNQPQHF.

The chain couples TRBV6-5 to TRBJ1-1; D gene uncertain. There are 15 residues in the CDR3. The V and J ends lost 5 bases and 0 bases respectively, with 13 bases between them. Germline CDR1 is MNHEY and CDR2 is SVGAGI. The CDR3 nucleotides are TGTGCCAGCAGTATACAATATGAGATGAACACTGAAGCTTTCTTT. This sequence encodes CASSIQYEMNTEAFF.

This chain connects TRBV5-1 to TRBJ2-7, with 9 bases fitting TRBD1. The V gene's germline CDR1 is SGHRS and CDR2 YFSETQ. The CDR3 spans 15 residues. V trimming: 1 base; J trimming: 5 bases; junction bases outside the gene matches: 7. The CDR3 region is CASSLRTGVFNEQYF. The DNA of the CDR3 is TGCGCCAGCAGCTTGAGGACAGGGGTTTTCAACGAGCAGTACTTC. Full variable domain (remainder filled in from reference TRBV5-1 and TRBJ2-7): KAGVTQTPRYLIKTRGQQVTLSCSPISGHRSVSWYQQTPGQGLQFLFEYFSETQRNKGNFPGRFSGRQFSNSRSEMNVSTLELGDSALYLCASSLRTGVFNEQYFGPGTRLTVT.

This clone is a singleton in its sample. This sequence joins TRBV5-1 and TRBJ2-1, with TRBD1 matching over 7 bases. The CDR3 runs 16 residues. Losses at the gene ends were 0 bases for V and 3 bases for J; bases not matched to a gene: 6. Per germline, CDR1 SGHRS and CDR2 YFSETQ. CDR3 sequence (DNA): TGCGCCAGCAGCTTGGGCCCAGGGGGAAACTACAATGAGCAGTTCTTC. Protein product: CASSLGPGGNYNEQFF.

The chain is built from TRBV19 and TRBJ2-3, with 10 positions matching TRBD2. The germline CDR1 and CDR2 sequences are LNHDA and SQIVND (reference sequence). Unmatched junction bases numbered 4, after V lost 8 bases and J lost 5 bases. The CDR3 is 13 residues long. The CDR3 loop is CASGAGGQDTQYF. CDR3 sequence (DNA): TGTGCCAGTGGAGCGGGGGGGCAAGATACGCAGTATTTT.

This rearrangement joins TRBV3-1 (or the pseudogene TRBV3-2) to TRBJ1-5, with 7 nucleotides matching TRBD1. This CDR3 is built from 15 residues. Germline V lookup: CDR1 LGHDT, CDR2 YNNKEL (reference sequence). The J segment lost 7 bases and the V segment lost 0 bases, leaving 6 bases of the junction unmatched. The CDR3 here is CASSQDLNRGQPQHF. CDR3 bases: TGTGCCAGCAGCCAAGATCTAAACAGGGGCCAGCCCCAGCATTTT.

CDR3 sequence: CAWSSDSNQPQHF. For the CDR3, the DNA is TGTGCCTGGAGTAGTGATAGCAATCAGCCCCAGCATTTT. V is TRBV30 and J is TRBJ1-5, with D unclear. The CDR3 extends over 13 amino acids. In germline, CDR1 is GTSNPN, CDR2 SVGIG (reference sequence). Trimming stripped 2 bases from V and 0 bases from J, with 5 bases between.

The chain's CDR3 is CASSLRGIDLAKNIQYF. As DNA, the CDR3 is TGTGCCAGCAGCTTGCGGGGGATTGACCTAGCCAAAAACATTCAGTACTTC. The rearrangement joins TRBV5-6 to TRBJ2-4; D is perhaps TRBD2 (6 bases). The CDR3 is made up of 17 amino acids. Deletions cut 1 base from V and 0 bases from J, with 14 bases between. The germline V gene has CDR1 SGHDT and CDR2 YYEEEE.

The J gene is TRBJ1-1, the V gene TRBV18; weak D call: TRBD1 (5 bases). CDR3 length equals 16 residues. V lost 3 bases and J 2 bases, leaving 16 bases between the germline ends. Germline V gene lookup returns CDR1 KGHSH and CDR2 LQKENI. CDR3 DNA sequence: TGTGCCAGCTCACCGGTTGGCGACAGCCTAAACACTGAAGCTTTCTTT. Translated: CASSPVGDSLNTEAFF.

V is TRBV6-5 and J is TRBJ1-5; D perhaps matches TRBD1 (5 bases). The CDR3 runs to 16 residues. V lost 2 bases and J lost 0, with 11 bases in between. Germline CDR1 reads MNHEY; CDR2 reads SVGAGI. Here the CDR3 reads CASSYRPGPSNQPQHF. The DNA of the CDR3 is TGTGCCAGCAGTTACCGTCCAGGGCCTAGCAATCAGCCCCAGCATTTT.

This chain uses TRBV10-3 with TRBJ2-5; D is ambiguous. Germline-derived CDR1 and CDR2 are ENHRY and SYGVKD. CDR3 length: 16 amino acids. V was shortened by 2 bases and J by 1 base, with 14 bases between the two germline ends. CDR3 nucleotides: TGTGCCATCAGTGAGGAGGCCCACGCGTCCCAAGAGACCCAGTACTTC. It translates to CAISEEAHASQETQYF.

The rearrangement joins TRBV30 to TRBJ1-1, with a possible D match to TRBD1 (5 bases). Germline CDR1 and CDR2: GTSNPN and SVGIG (reference sequence). The CDR3 loop spans 13 amino acids. Trimming removed 3 bases at V and 4 bases at J, with 12 bases between. CDR3 sequence reads: CAWSHWGATEAFF. The CDR3 bases are TGTGCCTGGAGCCATTGGGGCGCCACTGAAGCTTTCTTT.

The rearrangement links TRBV2 to TRBJ1-4; D remains unclear. The CDR3 loop spans 13 amino acids. V lost 8 bases, J lost 6 bases, and 13 bases lay in between. Per the germline V gene, CDR1 is SNHLY and CDR2 is FYNNEI. The CDR3 here is CASGAVIHEKLFF. In DNA form, the CDR3 reads TGTGCCAGCGGTGCAGTTATCCATGAAAAACTGTTTTTT.

This clone has just one count. The rearrangement joins TRBV25-1 to TRBJ2-2; D uncertain. This CDR3 region has 13 residues. Germline loops: CDR1 MGHDK, CDR2 SYGVNS. V was cut by 9 bases and J by 3 bases, with 11 bases left in between. Here the CDR3 reads CASRWAYTGELFF. The CDR3 DNA reads TGTGCCAGTAGGTGGGCTTACACCGGGGAGCTGTTTTTT.

The chain is built from TRBV14 and TRBJ2-7; D not certain. Germline CDR1 is SGHDN and CDR2 is FVKESK. Trimming removed 4 bases at V and 3 bases at J, with 25 bases between. The CDR3 totals 18 residues. The CDR3 protein is CASSPITTNHRLGYEQYF. The CDR3, as DNA: TGTGCCAGCAGCCCTATAACTACCAACCATCGTCTTGGCTACGAGCAGTACTTC.

The chain combines TRBV7-6 with TRBJ2-1; 8 bases match TRBD2. The V gene end was trimmed by 1 base and the J gene end by 5 bases; junction bases not matched to a gene: 4. Germline V gene sequence: CDR1 SGHVS, CDR2 FNYEAQ. The CDR3 runs to 15 residues. The CDR3 sequence: CASSLGAGGHNEQFF. The CDR3 DNA follows: TGTGCCAGCAGCTTAGGGGCGGGGGGCCACAATGAGCAGTTCTTC.

The rearrangement links TRBV19 to TRBJ1-5; D remains unclear. V dropped 1 base and J dropped 4 bases, with 8 bases sitting between them. The CDR3 extends over 14 amino acids. Germline CDR1 reads LNHDA; CDR2 reads SQIVND (reference sequence). The CDR3 sequence: CASSIAAENQPQHF. The DNA for the CDR3 is TGTGCCAGTAGTATAGCCGCGGAAAATCAGCCCCAGCATTTT.

This chain links TRBV5-1 with TRBJ1-4; weak D call: TRBD1 (5 bases). V shed 4 bases and J shed 8 bases, with 21 bases lying between them. CDR3 length: 16 residues. Per germline, CDR1 SGHRS and CDR2 YFSETQ. CDR3 sequence: CASSRSTGLSNEKLFF. CDR3 nucleotides: TGCGCCAGCAGCCGAAGTACGGGACTCTCCAACGAAAAACTGTTTTTT.

The chain carries TRBV2 and TRBJ2-7; no reliable D call. The CDR3 extends over 12 amino acids. V was trimmed by 5 bases and J by 9 bases, leaving 14 bases between them. Germline-derived CDR1 and CDR2 are SNHLY and FYNNEI. DNA of the CDR3: TGTGCCAGCAGTTACCTAGTATTAGGGCAGTACTTC. The encoded protein is CASSYLVLGQYF.

The chain couples TRBV19 to TRBJ1-1; D is perhaps TRBD1 (5 bases). Germline CDR1 LNHDA, CDR2 SQIVND (reference sequence). The CDR3 is 14 residues long. V was cut by 4 bases and J by 0 bases, with 9 bases left in between. DNA of the CDR3: TGTGCCAGTAGTAGGCAGACAGTGAACACTGAAGCTTTCTTT. It codes for CASSRQTVNTEAFF.

This rearrangement joins TRBV6-2 or TRBV6-3 to TRBJ1-2; D is ambiguous. The germline CDR1 and CDR2 sequences are MNHEY and SVGEGT. Trimming left V 3 bases short and J 4 bases short, with 15 bases between. CDR3 length equals 15 residues. This CDR3 is CASSYMGDPSYGYTF. The CDR3 nucleotides read TGTGCCAGCAGTTATATGGGAGATCCAAGCTATGGCTACACCTTC.

The gene calls are TRBV2 and TRBJ2-7, with 9 positions matching TRBD1. J lost 0 bases, V lost 6 bases, and 3 bases had no gene match. CDR3 length: 14 residues. Germline assignment: CDR1 SNHLY and CDR2 FYNNEI. Here the CDR3 reads CASSRQGDSYEQYF. DNA for the CDR3: TGTGCCAGCAGCCGACAGGGGGACTCCTACGAGCAGTACTTC.

V gene TRBV21-1 combines with J gene TRBJ2-5; TRBD2, as called in the table, went unchecked against the DNA. TRBV21-1 is a pseudogene segment. The CDR3 totals 14 residues. The DNA of the CDR3 is TGTGCCAGCAGGACTAGCGGGGTCGTAGAGACCCAGTACTTC. This codes for CASRTSGVVETQYF.

This chain uses TRBV2 with TRBJ1-3; D is undetermined. CDR1 and CDR2 from the germline V gene are SNHLY and FYNNEI. Trimming shortened V by 3 bases and J by 0 bases, and 15 bases separated the two germline ends. CDR3 length: 17 residues. CDR3 protein: CASSDKSAGPSGNTIYF. The CDR3 nucleotides are TGTGCCAGCAGTGACAAAAGTGCGGGTCCCTCTGGAAACACCATATATTTT. The whole variable domain, remainder taken from reference TRBV2 and TRBJ1-3, is EPEVTQTPSHQVTQMGQEVILRCVPISNHLYFYWYRQILGQKVEFLVSFYNNEISEKSEIFDDQFSVERPDGSNFTLKIRSTKLEDSAMYFCASSDKSAGPSGNTIYFGEGSWLTVV.

This chain links TRBV2 with TRBJ2-1, with TRBD2 identical over 7 bases. V gave up 4 bases and J gave up 7 bases; unmatched junction bases: 13. CDR3 length equals 16 residues. Germline loops: CDR1 SNHLY, CDR2 FYNNEI. The CDR3 DNA reads as TGTGCCAGCAGTGGTGTCGGCGGGGGAACCTGGAATGAGCAGTTCTTC. It encodes CASSGVGGGTWNEQFF.